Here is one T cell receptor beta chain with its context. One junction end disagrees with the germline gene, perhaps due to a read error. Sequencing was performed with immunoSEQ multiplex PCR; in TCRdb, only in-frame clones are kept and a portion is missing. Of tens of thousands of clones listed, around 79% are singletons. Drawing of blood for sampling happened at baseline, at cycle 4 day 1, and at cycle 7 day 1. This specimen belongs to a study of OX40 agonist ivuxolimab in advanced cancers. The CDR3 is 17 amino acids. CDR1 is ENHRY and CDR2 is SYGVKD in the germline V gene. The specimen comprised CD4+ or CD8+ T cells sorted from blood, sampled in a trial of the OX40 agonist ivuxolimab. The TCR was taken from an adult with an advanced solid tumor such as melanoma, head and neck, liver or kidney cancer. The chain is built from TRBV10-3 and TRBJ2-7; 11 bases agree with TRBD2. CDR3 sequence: CASSYPIGLAGEDEQYF. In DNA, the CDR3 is TGTGCCAGCAGTTACCCGATAGGACTAGCGGGTGAGGACGAGCAGTACTTC.